This record looks at one T cell receptor beta chain sequence and its context. CDR1 and CDR2 (germline): SGHRS, YFSETQ. Trimming left V 0 bases short and J 3 bases short, with 6 bases between. The CDR3 is 14 residues long. This specimen belongs to a study of cytomegalovirus exposure and HLA in healthy donors. 13 Jbeta primers and 60 Vbeta primers were used for the PCR. Method: immunoSEQ multiplex PCR; TCRdb's copy keeps in-frame clones and lacks some. The sample contains 140,000 to 150,000 clones, about 83% of which appear only once. Material: PBMCs. V is TRBV5-1 and J is TRBJ1-4; D is undetermined. The origin of this receptor is a man aged 40-49 years in good health and CMV-seropositive. This chain's CDR3 is CASSLGHPNEKLFF. As DNA, the CDR3 is TGCGCCAGCAGCTTGGGACACCCTAATGAAAAACTGTTTTTT.